A single sample gave rise to the 31 T cell receptor beta chains below, sequenced in a study of OX40 agonist ivuxolimab in advanced cancers. This table comes from immunoSEQ multiplex PCR, and its TCRdb copy is limited to in-frame clones, with some not included. This sample has roughly 59,000 clones, with 81% found just once. Material: CD4+ or CD8+ T cells sorted from blood, obtained in a trial of the OX40 agonist ivuxolimab. The origin of the receptors is an adult with an advanced solid tumor such as melanoma, head and neck, liver or kidney cancer.

V gene TRBV5-1 combines with J gene TRBJ2-1, with unresolved D. Germline lookup yields CDR1 SGHRS and CDR2 YFSETQ. CDR3 size: 15 residues. V gave up 0 bases and J gave up 3 bases, with 10 bases separating them. CDR3 in amino acids: CASSLEPMGYNEQFF. The CDR3 region has the DNA TGCGCCAGCAGCTTGGAACCCATGGGCTACAATGAGCAGTTCTTC.

The gene calls are TRBV5-5 and TRBJ2-5; the D is unclear. V gave up 4 bases and J gave up 5 bases, with 18 bases separating them. The germline V gene has CDR1 SGHKS and CDR2 YYEKEE (reference sequence). The CDR3 loop spans 15 amino acids. The CDR3 region is CASSAVGLVGETQYF. The CDR3 nucleotides read TGTGCCAGCAGCGCGGTGGGCCTCGTCGGGGAGACCCAGTACTTC.

The V call is TRBV5-6, the J call TRBJ1-1, with TRBD1 identical over 9 bases. CDR3 size: 13 residues. Germline CDR1 reads SGHDT; CDR2 reads YYEEEE. Trimming at V came to 5 bases and at J to 4 bases, leaving 3 bases not matched to a gene. In DNA form, the CDR3 reads TGTGCCAGCAGAGGACAGGGGCCCACTGAAGCTTTCTTT. It translates to CASRGQGPTEAFF.

This chain uses TRBV25-1 with TRBJ1-1; D not resolved. V shed 6 bases and J shed 4 bases, with 6 bases lying between them. Germline loops: CDR1 MGHDK, CDR2 SYGVNS. The CDR3 consists of 11 residues. The CDR3, as DNA: TGTGCCAGCAGGGAGCTCACTGAAGCTTTCTTT. This sequence encodes CASRELTEAFF.

The J gene is TRBJ1-3, the V gene TRBV7-8; D perhaps matches TRBD1 (5 bases). This CDR3 has 15 residues. Trimming pared 7 bases from V and 0 bases from J, leaving 13 bases between. The germline gives CDR1 SGHVS, CDR2 FQNEAQ. The CDR3 DNA reads as TGTGCCAGCATCAAGGACACCCTCTCTGGAAACACCATATATTTT. Protein product: CASIKDTLSGNTIYF.

The rearrangement uses TRBV4-1 and TRBJ1-1; D unclear. Trimming shortened V by 4 bases and J by 5 bases, and 14 bases separated the two germline ends. Germline CDR1 MGHRA, CDR2 YSYEKL. CDR3 length: 14 amino acids. CDR3 residues: CASSRAGGRTEAFF. The CDR3 nucleotides are TGCGCCAGCAGCCGCGCGGGCGGGAGGACTGAAGCTTTCTTT.

The chain employs TRBV15 and TRBJ2-3, with TRBD2 matching 8 bases. CDR1 and CDR2 (germline): LNHNV, YYDKDF (reference sequence). The CDR3 length is 15 residues. Germline trimming cut 0 bases from V and 2 bases from J; bases unmatched to any gene: 1. The CDR3 loop is CATSRDSGITDTQYF. For the CDR3, the DNA is TGTGCCACCAGCAGAGATAGCGGGATCACAGATACGCAGTATTTT.

The chain couples TRBV5-4 to TRBJ2-3; 7 bases line up with TRBD1. The CDR3 runs 12 residues. Germline loops: CDR1 SGHNT, CDR2 YYREEE (reference sequence). J was trimmed by 11 bases and V by 9 bases; bases with no gene match: 12. The CDR3 loop is CATKFTGTVQYF. The CDR3 DNA follows: TGTGCCACCAAATTCACAGGGACAGTGCAGTATTTT.

The J gene is TRBJ2-3, the V gene TRBV11-3; 7 bases agree with TRBD1. With 5 bases clipped from V and 2 bases from J, the junction kept 10 bases outside the gene matches. Per germline, CDR1 SGHNT and CDR2 YENEEA. The CDR3 is 16 residues long. CDR3 sequence reads: CASSAQTGLNTDTQYF. In DNA, the CDR3 is TGTGCCAGCAGCGCGCAGACAGGGCTGAACACAGATACGCAGTATTTT.

V usage is TRBV5-1 and J usage is TRBJ2-2; TRBD1 aligns across 7 bases. The V segment lost 4 bases and the J segment 1 base; nucleotides outside the gene matches: 4. The CDR3 is 15 residues long. Germline lookup yields CDR1 SGHRS and CDR2 YFSETQ. The CDR3 sequence is CASSPRTGNTGELFF. Written as DNA, the CDR3 is TGCGCCAGCAGCCCAAGGACAGGGAACACCGGGGAGCTGTTTTTT.

This chain links TRBV5-1 with TRBJ1-1; D might be TRBD1 (5 bases). V was trimmed by 4 bases and J by 6 bases, leaving 19 bases between them. Germline loops: CDR1 SGHRS, CDR2 YFSETQ. This CDR3 is 15 amino acids long. The CDR3 bases are TGCGCCAGCAGCCGGACGGGGGAGGGGTTCTCTGAAGCTTTCTTT. This translates into CASSRTGEGFSEAFF.

The chain couples TRBV2 to TRBJ2-3, with D perhaps matching TRBD1 (6 bases). Germline V CDR1 and CDR2: SNHLY, FYNNEI. The CDR3 sequence is 17 residues long. The V and J ends lost 6 bases and 3 bases respectively, with 22 bases between them. The CDR3: CASSLEHPLQGTDTQYF. CDR3 in DNA: TGTGCCAGCAGCCTAGAACACCCCCTACAGGGAACAGATACGCAGTATTTT.

V and J are TRBV5-1 and TRBJ2-2, with 11 positions matching TRBD2. Trimming cost V 3 bases and J 1 base; bases outside gene matches: 5. The CDR3 runs to 17 residues. Looked up from germline, CDR1 is SGHRS and CDR2 is YFSETQ. The CDR3 loop reads CASSWTSGRWNTGELFF. The CDR3 DNA sequence: TGCGCCAGCAGCTGGACTAGCGGGCGGTGGAACACCGGGGAGCTGTTTTTT.

V and J are TRBV28 and TRBJ1-1; TRBD1 matches 8 bases. CDR3 size: 13 residues. From germline, CDR1 is MDHEN and CDR2 SYDVKM. V shed 7 bases, J shed 4 bases, and the junction held 5 bases outside the gene matches. The CDR3 DNA is TGTGCCAGCACCCGACAGGGGTCCACTGAAGCTTTCTTT. Its translation is CASTRQGSTEAFF.

This rearrangement joins TRBV5-5 to TRBJ2-5; D ambiguous. Germline assignment: CDR1 SGHKS and CDR2 YYEKEE (reference sequence). The CDR3 has 14 residues. Trimming took 4 bases from V and 5 from J, leaving 15 bases between them. CDR3 residues: CASSPSQPGETQYF. DNA of the CDR3: TGTGCCAGCAGCCCTAGTCAACCTGGGGAGACCCAGTACTTC.

This sequence joins TRBV6-5 and TRBJ1-6; 8 nucleotides line up with TRBD1. This CDR3 region has 14 residues. Germline loops: CDR1 MNHEY, CDR2 SVGAGI. The V and J ends lost 6 bases and 8 bases, in that order; junction bases with no gene match: 6. The CDR3 spells CASSRTGTDSPLHF. The CDR3 region has the DNA TGTGCCAGCAGCAGGACAGGGACGGATTCACCCCTCCACTTT.

V usage is TRBV11-1 and J usage is TRBJ1-1; TRBD1 agrees at 8 bases. V trimming: 3 bases; J trimming: 2 bases; junction bases outside the gene matches: 11. Per germline, CDR1 SGHAT and CDR2 FQDESV (reference sequence). The CDR3 loop spans 17 amino acids. The CDR3 DNA reads TGTGCCAGCAGCTTGTTAGGTAGAGGACAGGGAAACACTGAAGCTTTCTTT. As protein: CASSLLGRGQGNTEAFF.

The rearrangement joins TRBV4-1 to TRBJ2-1; no clear D gene. The CDR3 is 14 amino acids. The germline V gene has CDR1 MGHRA and CDR2 YSYEKL. Between the trimmed V and J ends, which lost 6 bases and 8 bases, there was a span of 17 bases. CDR3 loop: CASSPNDGRHEQFF. The CDR3 nucleotides are TGCGCCAGCAGTCCAAACGACGGTCGCCATGAGCAGTTCTTC.

CDR3 nucleotide sequence: TGTGCCAGCAGTGAGGACGGCCAATATGGCTACACCTTC. Translated: CASSEDGQYGYTF. The chain couples TRBV27 to TRBJ1-2; D remains ambiguous. The CDR3 loop spans 13 amino acids. The V gene's germline CDR1 is MNHEY and CDR2 SMNVEV (reference sequence). The V gene lost 5 bases and the J gene lost 5 bases, with 12 bases spanning the gap.

This chain links TRBV2 with TRBJ2-2; no definite D call. Germline V gives CDR1 SNHLY, CDR2 FYNNEI. The CDR3 consists of 15 residues. V lost 5 bases and J lost 2, with 12 bases in between. CDR3 in DNA: TGTGCCAGCAGTTTTAGAGAAGTCAACACCGGGGAGCTGTTTTTT. Protein product: CASSFREVNTGELFF.

The chain couples TRBV5-1 to TRBJ1-2; tentative D call: TRBD1 (5 bases). Germline V CDR1 and CDR2: SGHRS, YFSETQ. V shed 1 base and J shed 10 bases, with 17 bases lying between them. The CDR3 extends over 14 amino acids. The CDR3 sequence is CASSLIIGAASYTF. The CDR3 DNA reads TGCGCCAGCAGCTTGATAATCGGGGCCGCTTCCTACACCTTC.

This clone ranks as medium-sized (0.01 to 0.1%). The CDR3 protein is CASSRTSGGLGGYTF. CDR3 sequence (DNA): TGCGCCAGCAGCCGGACTTCGGGAGGGCTGGGTGGCTACACCTTC. This chain connects TRBV5-1 to TRBJ1-2; D is uncertain. From germline, CDR1 is SGHRS and CDR2 YFSETQ. The CDR3 is 15 residues long. Trimming cost V 4 bases and J 7 bases, with 20 bases left between them.

This chain's CDR3 is CASSPPDLSGDEQYF. The DNA for the CDR3 is TGCGCCAGCAGCCCACCTGATCTGTCAGGGGACGAGCAGTACTTC. The V gene is TRBV5-1, the J gene TRBJ2-7; maybe TRBD1 (6 bases). V dropped 4 bases and J dropped 5 bases, with 19 bases sitting between them. The CDR3 runs to 15 residues. From germline, CDR1 is SGHRS and CDR2 YFSETQ.

This clone was recorded once. The CDR3 DNA reads TGTGCCAGCAATAGGGGGGGTGGCACCGGGGAGCTGTTTTTT. Translating gives CASNRGGGTGELFF. The gene calls are TRBV7-2 and TRBJ2-2; possible D gene TRBD2, 7 bases. Trimming took 7 bases from V and 4 from J, leaving 13 bases between them. The length of the CDR3 is 14 residues. Germline values: CDR1 SGHTA, CDR2 FQGNSA.

This chain joins TRBV5-1 and TRBJ2-3, with D maybe TRBD2 (6 bases). CDR1 SGHRS and CDR2 YFSETQ come from the germline V gene. The CDR3 extends over 15 amino acids. V dropped 0 bases and J dropped 1 base, with 9 bases sitting between them. The CDR3: CASSLVGGGTDTQYF. Here the CDR3 DNA reads TGCGCCAGCAGCTTGGTTGGCGGGGGCACAGATACGCAGTATTTT.

The chain combines TRBV5-1 with TRBJ1-2; 7 bases are a match to TRBD1. The CDR3 has 14 residues. Germline V CDR1 and CDR2: SGHRS, YFSETQ. V trimming: 4 bases; J trimming: 5 bases; junction bases outside the gene matches: 8. CDR3 in amino acids: CASSPTGTAYGYTF. CDR3 bases: TGCGCCAGCAGCCCAACCGGGACAGCGTATGGCTACACCTTC.

The sample holds one count of this clone. This chain joins TRBV28 and TRBJ2-5; 7 nucleotides align to TRBD1. V trimming: 3 bases; J trimming: 0 bases; junction bases outside the gene matches: 10. CDR1 and CDR2 from the germline V gene are MDHEN and SYDVKM. This CDR3 region has 17 residues. For the CDR3, the DNA is TGTGCCAGCAGTTTGGGGTTATTGACAGGGTACCAAGAGACCCAGTACTTC. This encodes CASSLGLLTGYQETQYF.

J is TRBJ1-2 and V is TRBV4-1; weak D call: TRBD1 (5 bases). Germline V gene data show CDR1 as MGHRA and CDR2 as YSYEKL. The CDR3 runs 15 residues. The V end was cut by 0 bases, the J end by 6 bases, with 14 bases between. CDR3 DNA: TGCGCCAGCAGCCAAGAGGAGGGTTGGGGGAATGGCTACACCTTC. Protein product: CASSQEEGWGNGYTF.

CDR3 amino acids: CASSPTGFNNSPLHF. CDR3 DNA: TGTGCCAGCAGCCCGACAGGGTTTAATAATTCACCCCTCCACTTT. The V gene is TRBV11-2, the J gene TRBJ1-6; 7 bases are a match to TRBD1. This CDR3 region has 15 residues. V was clipped by 5 bases and J by 5 bases; unmatched bases: 6. Germline CDR1 reads SGHAT; CDR2 reads FQNNGV.

Written as DNA, the CDR3 is TGTGCCAGCAGCCAAGAGGGGGCAGGCAATCAGCCCCAGCATTTT. Protein product: CASSQEGAGNQPQHF. The rearrangement joins TRBV4-2 to TRBJ1-5; maybe TRBD1 (6 bases). The CDR3 consists of 15 residues. Germline CDR1 LGHNA, CDR2 YNFKEQ. The V and J ends lost 0 bases and 2 bases respectively, with 8 bases between them.

To note about this clone: A read error may produce the germline difference seen at one junction end. The CDR3 region has the DNA TGTGCTAGCAGCTTAGGGTTTGGCCAAGAGACCCAGTACTTC. It codes for CASSLGFGQETQYF. The rearrangement links TRBV7-7 to TRBJ2-5; no clear D gene. This CDR3 contains 14 residues. The V gene's germline CDR1 is SSHAT and CDR2 FNYEAQ (reference sequence).